These 30 T cell receptor beta chains came from one sample sequenced in a study of OX40 agonist ivuxolimab in advanced cancers. Data came from immunoSEQ multiplex PCR; TCRdb stores just in-frame clones and leaves some out. This sample has 40,000 to 50,000 clones, with approximately 86% found just once. This specimen consisted of CD4+ or CD8+ T cells sorted from blood, obtained in a trial of the OX40 agonist ivuxolimab. Receptors originate from an adult with an advanced solid tumor such as melanoma, head and neck, liver or kidney cancer.

V gene TRBV12-5 combines with J gene TRBJ2-1, with TRBD2 as a possible D gene (7 bases). This CDR3 contains 16 residues. Deletions cut 5 bases from V and 3 bases from J, with 17 bases between. Per the germline V gene, CDR1 is LGHNT and CDR2 is FRNRAP. The CDR3 sequence: CASGNSPGDYYNEQFF. CDR3 DNA: TGTGCTAGTGGTAACTCCCCAGGGGACTACTACAATGAGCAGTTCTTC. Using reference TRBV12-5 and TRBJ2-1 for the parts outside the CDR3, the full variable domain is DARVTQTPRHKVTEMGQEVTMRCQPILGHNTVFWYRQTMMQGLELLAYFRNRAPLDDSGMPKDRFSAEMPDATLATLKIQPSEPRDSAVYFCASGNSPGDYYNEQFFGPGTRLTVL.

In its sample, this clone was seen once. This chain joins TRBV10-2 and TRBJ2-5, with unresolved D. There are 16 residues in the CDR3. From germline, CDR1 is WSHSY and CDR2 SAAADI. The ends were cut back, 3 bases at V and 5 bases at J, with 19 bases in the middle. The CDR3 sequence is CASSEVGLSVGETQYF. CDR3 coding DNA: TGCGCCAGCAGTGAAGTTGGTCTCAGCGTTGGGGAGACCCAGTACTTC.

The chain is built from TRBV30 and TRBJ1-5, with 10 bases fitting TRBD1. CDR1 GTSNPN and CDR2 SVGIG come from the germline V gene (reference sequence). CDR3 length equals 13 residues. J lost 4 bases, V lost 5 bases, and 2 bases had no gene match. CDR3 nucleotide sequence: TGTGCCTGGGAGGGACAGGGGAATCAGCCCCAGCATTTT. Translation gives CAWEGQGNQPQHF.

This chain joins TRBV9 and TRBJ1-2, with D possibly being TRBD1 (5 bases). V lost 3 bases to trimming and J lost 2 bases, with 14 bases between them. This CDR3 spans 15 amino acids. The V gene's germline CDR1 is SGDLS and CDR2 YYNGEE. This CDR3 is CASSETGTGNYGYTF. CDR3 nucleotide sequence: TGTGCCAGCAGCGAGACCGGGACCGGAAACTATGGCTACACCTTC.

This chain connects TRBV13 to TRBJ2-7, with D possibly being TRBD1 or TRBD2 (5 bases each). The CDR3 is 14 amino acids. The germline V and J ends were trimmed by 1 base and 2 bases, with 9 bases remaining between them. Germline-derived CDR1 and CDR2 are PRHDT and FYEKMQ (reference sequence). The CDR3 protein is CASSLAQEAYEQYF. CDR3 bases: TGTGCCAGCAGCTTAGCACAGGAGGCCTACGAGCAGTACTTC.

This chain links TRBV6-6 with TRBJ2-5; weak D call: TRBD1 (6 bases). Trimming removed 5 bases at V and 1 base at J, with 17 bases between. Germline V gene sequence: CDR1 MNHNY, CDR2 SVGAGI (reference sequence). This CDR3 is 16 amino acids long. The CDR3 protein is CASSPETGVSQETQYF. The CDR3 coding sequence is TGTGCCAGCAGTCCCGAGACAGGAGTAAGCCAAGAGACCCAGTACTTC.

This chain links TRBV7-9 with TRBJ2-7, with D hard to call. V was cut by 2 bases and J by 3 bases, with 20 bases left in between. This CDR3 comprises 17 residues. Germline assignment: CDR1 SEHNR and CDR2 FQNEAQ (reference sequence). This chain's CDR3 is CASSLFPPRKSGYEQYF. The CDR3 DNA sequence: TGTGCCAGCAGCTTATTTCCCCCCAGGAAAAGTGGCTACGAGCAGTACTTC.

This clone has a handful of counts. The V gene is TRBV9, the J gene TRBJ2-5, with D perhaps matching TRBD1 (6 bases). The CDR3 loop spans 16 amino acids. Germline V gene data show CDR1 as SGDLS and CDR2 as YYNGEE. The V and J ends lost 0 bases and 9 bases respectively, with 21 bases between them. CDR3 loop: CASSVGLRDRQGSQYF. CDR3 nucleotide sequence: TGTGCCAGCAGCGTAGGTCTCAGGGACCGGCAGGGGTCCCAGTACTTC.

This clone has a single count. The chain carries TRBV13 and TRBJ2-1; 7 bases line up with TRBD1. The CDR3 sequence is 12 residues long. Trimming at V came to 5 bases and at J to 7 bases, leaving 2 bases not matched to a gene. Germline values: CDR1 PRHDT, CDR2 FYEKMQ (reference sequence). CDR3 sequence: CASSQTGNEQFF. The CDR3 nucleotides read TGTGCCAGCAGCCAGACAGGGAATGAGCAGTTCTTC. Filled out from reference TRBV13 and TRBJ2-1, the complete variable domain reads AAGVIQSPRHLIKEKRETATLKCYPIPRHDTVYWYQQGPGQDPQFLISFYEKMQSDKGSIPDRFSAQQFSDYHSELNMSSLELGDSALYFCASSQTGNEQFFGPGTRLTVL.

The chain is built from TRBV14 and TRBJ1-2, with 7 bases fitting TRBD1. Trimming took 4 bases from V and 0 from J; bases not matched to a gene: 20. Germline CDR1 SGHDN, CDR2 FVKESK. There are 20 residues in the CDR3. CDR3 DNA: TGTGCCAGCAGCCCTCGCCTGGTCGGGACAGTCATACGCACTAACTATGGCTACACCTTC. Protein product: CASSPRLVGTVIRTNYGYTF.

The rearrangement uses TRBV4-3 and TRBJ1-1; the match to TRBD1 covers 8 bases. The V gene's germline CDR1 is LGHNA and CDR2 YSLEER. The CDR3 contains 15 residues. V was clipped by 4 bases and J by 3 bases; unmatched bases: 7. The CDR3 region is CASSPDRGGDTEAFF. The DNA for the CDR3 is TGCGCCAGCAGCCCCGACAGGGGTGGGGACACTGAAGCTTTCTTT.

The chain combines TRBV7-9 with TRBJ2-3; D possibly corresponds to TRBD2 (7 bases). This CDR3 region has 14 residues. Germline V gene lookup returns CDR1 SEHNR and CDR2 FQNEAQ (reference sequence). With 5 bases removed from V and 0 bases from J, the gap between germline ends came to 9 bases. CDR3 amino acids: CASSRGASTDTQYF. CDR3 bases: TGTGCCAGCAGCCGGGGGGCCAGCACAGATACGCAGTATTTT.

V and J are TRBV27 and TRBJ2-1, with no clear D. The germline V and J ends were trimmed by 3 bases and 2 bases, with 5 bases remaining between them. This CDR3 spans 13 amino acids. Germline V gene lookup returns CDR1 MNHEY and CDR2 SMNVEV (reference sequence). The CDR3: CASSLNTYNEQFF. In DNA form, the CDR3 reads TGTGCCAGCAGTTTGAACACCTACAATGAGCAGTTCTTC.

The chain joins TRBV11-3 to TRBJ2-3; possibly TRBD2 for D (6 bases). Germline V lookup: CDR1 SGHNT, CDR2 YENEEA. There are 17 residues in the CDR3. Between the trimmed V and J ends, which lost 7 bases and 2 bases, there was a span of 22 bases. CDR3 residues: CASNPTESGRSTDTQYF. The CDR3 DNA sequence: TGTGCCAGCAACCCCACTGAATCCGGGAGATCCACAGATACGCAGTATTTT.

This clone was counted a single time. V gene TRBV10-2 combines with J gene TRBJ2-1, with TRBD2 as a possible D gene (6 bases). This CDR3 is 14 amino acids long. Per germline, CDR1 WSHSY and CDR2 SAAADI. With 7 bases removed from V and 0 bases from J, the gap between germline ends came to 10 bases. CDR3 amino acids: CASKEEGSYNEQFF. The CDR3, as DNA: TGCGCCAGCAAGGAGGAGGGCTCCTACAATGAGCAGTTCTTC.

The V and J genes are TRBV6-5 and TRBJ2-7; TRBD2 might be the D (5 bases). CDR3 size: 13 residues. Per germline, CDR1 MNHEY and CDR2 SVGAGI. V lost 6 bases, J lost 2 bases, and 11 bases lay in between. CDR3 DNA sequence: TGTGCCAGCAGAGAGGGTTTACCCTACGAGCAGTACTTC. This gives the protein CASREGLPYEQYF.

CDR3 sequence reads: CASKTSGGLTTYEQYF. The CDR3 DNA reads as TGTGCCAGCAAGACTTCGGGGGGTTTAACCACCTACGAGCAGTACTTC. The V and J genes are TRBV27 and TRBJ2-7; 7 bases align to TRBD2. The CDR3 extends over 16 amino acids. V shed 7 bases and J 2 bases; nucleotides not matched to a gene: 14. From germline, CDR1 is MNHEY and CDR2 SMNVEV (reference sequence).

This clone appeared once. The V gene is TRBV2, the J gene TRBJ1-2; 8 bases line up with TRBD1. Germline CDR1 is SNHLY and CDR2 is FYNNEI. The V segment lost 8 bases and the J segment 6 bases; nucleotides outside the gene matches: 11. The CDR3 covers 14 residues. The CDR3 protein is CASFLRGQANGYTF. The CDR3 nucleotides are TGTGCCAGCTTCCTAAGGGGACAGGCCAATGGCTACACCTTC.

The chain joins TRBV7-9 to TRBJ2-2; D call uncertain. Trimming cost V 5 bases and J 6 bases, with 22 bases left between them. CDR3 size: 17 residues. Germline CDR1 and CDR2: SEHNR and FQNEAQ (reference sequence). The CDR3 sequence: CASSQTIRLKDSGELFF. In DNA form, the CDR3 reads TGTGCCAGCAGCCAGACAATACGCCTCAAAGACTCCGGGGAGCTGTTTTTT. The entire variable domain, with the rest obtained from reference TRBV7-9 and TRBJ2-2, is as follows: DTGVSQNPRHKITKRGQNVTFRCDPISEHNRLYWYRQTLGQGPEFLTYFQNEAQLEKSRLLSDRFSAERPKGSFSTLEIQRTEQGDSAMYLCASSQTIRLKDSGELFFGEGSRLTVL.

This chain joins TRBV4-1 and TRBJ2-3; D perhaps matches TRBD2 (5 bases). V lost 3 bases and J lost 0, with 19 bases in between. CDR3 length equals 18 residues. CDR1 and CDR2 from the germline V gene are MGHRA and YSYEKL. This CDR3 is CASSQGGLRQTSTDTQYF. CDR3 DNA: TGCGCCAGCAGCCAGGGCGGGCTGCGCCAAACTAGCACAGATACGCAGTATTTT.

The V call is TRBV28, the J call TRBJ2-5; 8 bases match TRBD1. The CDR3 length is 16 residues. J gave up 3 bases and V 5 bases, and 11 bases lay outside the gene matches. Germline assignment: CDR1 MDHEN and CDR2 SYDVKM. DNA of the CDR3: TGTGCCAGCAGTCCCCCGTTACAGGGGGTAAAAGAGACCCAGTACTTC. The encoded protein is CASSPPLQGVKETQYF. Together with reference TRBV28 and TRBJ2-5, the CDR3 gives the full variable domain: DVKVTQSSRYLVKRTGEKVFLECVQDMDHENMFWYRQDPGLGLRLIYFSYDVKMKEKGDIPEGYSVSREKKERFSLILESASTNQTSMYLCASSPPLQGVKETQYFGPGTRLLVL.

The chain links TRBV4-2 to TRBJ2-3, with 11 bases matching TRBD2. The V and J ends lost 5 bases and 4 bases, in that order; junction bases with no gene match: 11. CDR3 size: 17 residues. Per the germline V gene, CDR1 is LGHNA and CDR2 is YNFKEQ. CDR3 nucleotides: TGTGCCAGCAGCAGGTCGACTAGCGGGAAACCATCAGATACGCAGTATTTT. Its translation is CASSRSTSGKPSDTQYF.

This clone was observed a few times. The V gene is TRBV6-6, the J gene TRBJ2-5; no clear D. V was cut by 6 bases and J by 4 bases, with 18 bases left in between. The germline CDR1 and CDR2 sequences are MNHNY and SVGAGI (reference sequence). This CDR3 region has 15 residues. Here the CDR3 DNA reads TGTGCCAGCAGAGATCCTCACGGACCGACAGAGACCCAGTACTTC. Translated: CASRDPHGPTETQYF.

This chain joins TRBV27 and TRBJ2-1, with 13 bases that match TRBD2. The CDR3 loop spans 15 amino acids. CDR1 and CDR2 from the germline V gene are MNHEY and SMNVEV (reference sequence). The junction had 6 bases not matched to a gene; V was cut back by 4 bases and J by 9 bases. Here the CDR3 reads CASSSGLAGVIEQFF. CDR3 DNA: TGTGCCAGCAGTTCAGGACTAGCGGGAGTTATTGAGCAGTTCTTC.

The chain employs TRBV4-3 and TRBJ2-1, with D hard to call. The CDR3 totals 14 residues. The germline CDR1 and CDR2 sequences are LGHNA and YSLEER. Trimming left V 0 bases short and J 3 bases short, with 6 bases between. The CDR3 sequence: CASSQEDGYNEQFF. The CDR3 DNA sequence: TGCGCCAGCAGCCAAGAAGACGGCTACAATGAGCAGTTCTTC.

The rearrangement joins TRBV2 to TRBJ2-1; 14 bases are a match to TRBD2. Germline V lookup: CDR1 SNHLY, CDR2 FYNNEI. The CDR3 totals 18 residues. Germline trimming cut 4 bases from V and 2 bases from J; bases unmatched to any gene: 7. In DNA, the CDR3 is TGTGCCAGCAGTGGGGGACTAGCGGGGGATCCTGCCTACAATGAGCAGTTCTTC. This codes for CASSGGLAGDPAYNEQFF.

This rearrangement joins TRBV7-9 to TRBJ1-6; 8 nucleotides match TRBD1. The germline V gene has CDR1 SEHNR and CDR2 FQNEAQ (reference sequence). The CDR3 consists of 14 residues. V lost 5 bases to trimming and J lost 7 bases; unmatched junction nucleotides: 4. CDR3 in DNA: TGTGCCAGCAGCGGGACAGGCCGGAATTCACCCCTCCACTTT. This codes for CASSGTGRNSPLHF. Supplemented by reference TRBV7-9 and TRBJ1-6, the full variable domain reads DTGVSQNPRHKITKRGQNVTFRCDPISEHNRLYWYRQTLGQGPEFLTYFQNEAQLEKSRLLSDRFSAERPKGSFSTLEIQRTEQGDSAMYLCASSGTGRNSPLHFGNGTRLTVT.

The chain has TRBV7-2 and TRBJ2-3; tentative D call: TRBD2 (6 bases). CDR1 and CDR2 (germline): SGHTA, FQGNSA. The CDR3 has 18 residues. V was cut by 4 bases and J by 2 bases, with 22 bases left in between. CDR3 sequence: CASSSRAKGLANTDTQYF. The DNA of the CDR3 is TGTGCCAGCAGCTCACGAGCTAAAGGGCTAGCGAACACAGATACGCAGTATTTT.

The rearrangement joins TRBV28 to TRBJ2-1, with 9 bases fitting TRBD2. The CDR3 consists of 14 residues. The germline CDR1 and CDR2 sequences are MDHEN and SYDVKM. J was trimmed by 3 bases and V by 4 bases; bases with no gene match: 1. CDR3 sequence: CASSSTSGYNEQFF. The CDR3 DNA is TGTGCCAGCAGTTCGACTAGCGGCTACAATGAGCAGTTCTTC.

This clone was seen only a few times. This chain uses TRBV6-6 with TRBJ2-3, with D possibly TRBD2 on 6 matching bases. Germline values: CDR1 MNHNY, CDR2 SVGAGI (reference sequence). V was shortened by 2 bases and J by 7 bases, with 13 bases between the two germline ends. The CDR3 is 14 amino acids. The CDR3 loop is CASSYLSSENTQYF. Here the CDR3 DNA reads TGTGCCAGCAGTTACCTGTCTAGCGAAAATACGCAGTATTTT.